The 8 T cell receptor beta chains reported below all come from one sample, sequenced in a study of beta chain features in type 1 diabetes. Which antigens these TCRs recognize remains unknown. What was sequenced were expressed TCRB transcripts, since all of the isolated RNA had been reverse transcribed. Produced via immunoSEQ multiplex PCR; TCRdb's table is partial and in-frame only. Altogether about 660,000 clones are present, around an eighth being singletons, with the ten largest covering roughly 0.04%. Study results and limitations: A moderate, significant TCRB CDR3 shortening appeared in type 1 diabetes across four CD4+ subsets.

The sequenced sample was naive CD4+ T cells from blood. The receptors originated from a man between 18 and 35 years old with type 1 diabetes.

This clone was detected only a few times. The rearrangement uses TRBV2 and TRBJ2-1, with 10 bases that match TRBD1. The CDR3 loop spans 14 amino acids. V lost 6 bases to trimming and J lost 5 bases; unmatched junction nucleotides: 4. Germline values: CDR1 SNHLY, CDR2 FYNNEI. The CDR3 is CASSRDRGNNEQFF. Written as DNA, the CDR3 is TGTGCCAGCAGCCGGGACAGGGGTAACAATGAGCAGTTCTTC.

This clone appeared a few times. The chain couples TRBV7-3 to TRBJ1-1, with TRBD1 identical over 8 bases. V was clipped by 5 bases and J by 8 bases; unmatched bases: 4. The V gene's germline CDR1 is SGHTA and CDR2 FQGTGA. The CDR3 loop spans 12 amino acids. The CDR3 region is CASSEGQGEAFF. In DNA, the CDR3 is TGTGCCAGCAGCGAAGGACAGGGCGAAGCTTTCTTT.

This clone has just a few counts. The DNA of the CDR3 is TGCGCCAGCCGCGTTGACGGGACAGGGACTAACTATGGCTACACCTTC. Its translation is CASRVDGTGTNYGYTF. This chain uses TRBV5-1 with TRBJ1-2; 9 bases match TRBD1. The germline V gene has CDR1 SGHRS and CDR2 YFSETQ. CDR3 length: 16 amino acids. The trim removed 7 bases at V and 0 bases at J, leaving 10 bases unmatched.

This clone was seen only a few times. The V and J genes are TRBV25-1 and TRBJ1-1; 9 bases line up with TRBD1. This CDR3 is 14 amino acids long. V gave up 6 bases and J gave up 3 bases; unmatched junction bases: 5. CDR1 MGHDK and CDR2 SYGVNS come from the germline V gene. The CDR3 DNA reads TGTGCCAGCAGGCTACAGGGGGCCTACACTGAAGCTTTCTTT. Encoded protein: CASRLQGAYTEAFF.

This clone was observed a handful of times. This specimen includes other DNA sequences encoding the same CDR3. The V gene is TRBV30, the J gene TRBJ1-2; no clear D gene. Germline V gene sequence: CDR1 GTSNPN, CDR2 SVGIG (reference sequence). V gave up 0 bases and J gave up 2 bases, with 7 bases separating them. The CDR3 is 13 amino acids. The DNA for the CDR3 is TGTGCCTGGAGTGTACGACTGAACTATGGCTACACCTTC. This codes for CAWSVRLNYGYTF.

This sequence joins TRBV4-2 and TRBJ1-1, with D possibly being TRBD1 (6 bases). V was pared by 0 bases and J by 3 bases, with 11 bases between. CDR3 length: 15 amino acids. Germline values: CDR1 LGHNA, CDR2 YNFKEQ. This chain's CDR3 is CASSQEGGLDTEAFF. Here the CDR3 DNA reads TGTGCCAGCAGCCAAGAAGGGGGTTTGGACACTGAAGCTTTCTTT.

This clone was picked up a small number of times. Other DNA sequences in this specimen translate into the identical CDR3. The chain combines TRBV7-2 with TRBJ2-7; the match to TRBD2 covers 7 bases. Germline V gives CDR1 SGHTA, CDR2 FQGNSA. The V segment lost 4 bases and the J segment 1 base; nucleotides outside the gene matches: 1. This CDR3 is built from 13 residues. CDR3 sequence reads: CASSSGGSYEQYF. The CDR3 coding sequence is TGTGCCAGCAGCTCCGGGGGGTCCTACGAGCAGTACTTC. The full variable domain, rest sourced from reference TRBV7-2 and TRBJ2-7, is GAGVSQSPSNKVTEKGKDVELRCDPISGHTALYWYRQSLGQGLEFLIYFQGNSAPDKSGLPSDRFSAERTGGSVSTLTIQRTQQEDSAVYLCASSSGGSYEQYFGPGTRLTVT.

The rearrangement uses TRBV14 and TRBJ1-2; 7 nucleotides align to TRBD1. The CDR3 is 13 amino acids. CDR1 SGHDN and CDR2 FVKESK come from the germline V gene. V lost 5 bases and J lost 7; bases outside the gene matches: 7. The CDR3 DNA follows: TGTGCCAGCAGCGTTCGACAGGGTGGTGGCTACACCTTC. Its protein is CASSVRQGGGYTF.